These 5 T cell receptor beta chains were sequenced from one sample in a study of T cell clonotyping in hematopoietic cell transplantation. Method: immunoSEQ multiplex PCR; TCRdb's copy keeps in-frame clones and lacks some. This sample carries about 3,000 clones, approximately 90% of them seen once, and the ten largest clones take more than 7%. Sequences were derived from PBMCs, sampled at the time of graft-versus-host disease after allogeneic stem cell transplant. The receptors come from a male patient in his sixties or seventies who had an allogeneic stem cell transplant from a related donor, so the T cells may come from the graft donor. Some clones in this sample may be carry-over from other donors' samples.

V gene TRBV7-3 combines with J gene TRBJ1-1; maybe TRBD1 (5 bases). The V end was cut by 0 bases, the J end by 4 bases, with 15 bases between. The CDR3 is 16 amino acids. Germline CDR1 and CDR2: SGHTA and FQGTGA. The CDR3 loop is CASSLTREGRGTEAFF. The CDR3, as DNA: TGTGCCAGCAGCTTAACGAGGGAGGGTAGGGGCACTGAAGCTTTCTTT.

The V call is TRBV9, the J call TRBJ2-1; D gene uncertain. CDR1 is SGDLS and CDR2 is YYNGEE in the germline V gene. Trimming took off 3 bases at V and 10 bases at J, with 14 bases between the two ends. The CDR3 has 13 residues. Here the CDR3 reads CASSGTRVKEQFF. CDR3 nucleotide sequence: TGTGCCAGCAGCGGGACGCGAGTAAAAGAGCAGTTCTTC.

This chain connects TRBV5-5 to TRBJ2-7, with D unresolved. The germline CDR1 and CDR2 sequences are SGHKS and YYEKEE (reference sequence). Trimming removed 2 bases at V and 2 bases at J, with 11 bases between. This CDR3 spans 14 amino acids. The CDR3 reads CASSLSTTTYEQYF. CDR3 bases: TGTGCCAGCAGCTTATCTACCACAACCTACGAGCAGTACTTC. The full variable domain, its missing parts supplied by reference TRBV5-5 and TRBJ2-7, is DAGVTQSPTHLIKTRGQQVTLRCSPISGHKSVSWYQQVLGQGPQFIFQYYEKEERGRGNFPDRFSARQFPNYSSELNVNALLLGDSALYLCASSLSTTTYEQYFGPGTRLTVT.

The genes are TRBV5-1 and TRBJ2-7; D may be TRBD1 or TRBD2 (5 bases each). Germline-derived CDR1 and CDR2 are SGHRS and YFSETQ. The CDR3 length is 14 residues. V was pared by 4 bases and J by 0 bases, with 11 bases between. DNA of the CDR3: TGCGCCAGCAGCGTCGGGACGGACTCCTACGAGCAGTACTTC. It specifies CASSVGTDSYEQYF.

The gene calls are TRBV19 and TRBJ1-1; weak D call: TRBD1 (5 bases). Trimming shortened V by 3 bases and J by 4 bases, and 12 bases separated the two germline ends. CDR1 and CDR2 from the germline V gene are LNHDA and SQIVND (reference sequence). The CDR3 consists of 14 residues. CDR3 sequence: CASSMDWGSTEAFF. Here the CDR3 DNA reads TGTGCCAGTAGTATGGACTGGGGCAGCACTGAAGCTTTCTTT.